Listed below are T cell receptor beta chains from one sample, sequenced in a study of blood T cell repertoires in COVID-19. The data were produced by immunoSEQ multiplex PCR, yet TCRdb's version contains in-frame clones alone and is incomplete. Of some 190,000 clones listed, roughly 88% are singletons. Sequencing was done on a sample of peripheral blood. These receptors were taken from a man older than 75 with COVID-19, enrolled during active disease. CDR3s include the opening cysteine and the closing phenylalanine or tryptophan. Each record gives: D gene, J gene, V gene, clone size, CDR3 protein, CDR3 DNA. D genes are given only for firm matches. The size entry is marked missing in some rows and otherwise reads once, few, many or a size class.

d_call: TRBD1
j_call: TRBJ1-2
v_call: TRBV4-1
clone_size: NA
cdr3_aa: CASSQETGEVYGYTF
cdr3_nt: TGCGCCAGCAGCCAAGAGACAGGGGAAGTTTATGGCTACACCTTC

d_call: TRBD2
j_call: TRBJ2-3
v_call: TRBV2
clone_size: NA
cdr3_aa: CASSSGAGGVTDTQYF
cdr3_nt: TGTGCCAGCAGTTCCGGGGCGGGGGGAGTGACAGATACGCAGTATTTT

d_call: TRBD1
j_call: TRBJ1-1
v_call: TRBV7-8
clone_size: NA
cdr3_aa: CASSPLQGAGTEAFF
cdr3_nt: TGTGCCAGCAGCCCCTTACAGGGGGCGGGTACTGAAGCTTTCTTT

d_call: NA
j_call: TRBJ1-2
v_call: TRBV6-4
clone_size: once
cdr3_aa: CASSDGPNYGYTF
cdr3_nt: TGTGCCAGCAGTGATGGGCCGAACTATGGCTACACCTTC

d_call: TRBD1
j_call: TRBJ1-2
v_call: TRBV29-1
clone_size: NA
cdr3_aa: CSVADRVSYGYTF
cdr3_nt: TGCAGCGTCGCGGACAGGGTTAGCTATGGCTACACCTTC

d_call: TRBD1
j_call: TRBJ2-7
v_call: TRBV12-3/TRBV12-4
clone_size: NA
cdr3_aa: CASTKTGDEQYF
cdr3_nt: TGTGCCAGCACTAAGACAGGGGACGAGCAGTACTTC

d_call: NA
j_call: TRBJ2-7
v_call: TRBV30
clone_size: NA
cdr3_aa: CAWSQGYEQYF
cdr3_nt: TGTGCCTGGAGTCAGGGCTACGAGCAGTACTTC

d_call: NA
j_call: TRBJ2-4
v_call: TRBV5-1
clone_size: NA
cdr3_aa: CASSGAPETKNIQYF
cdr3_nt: TGCGCCAGCAGCGGGGCCCCTGAAACCAAAAACATTCAGTACTTC

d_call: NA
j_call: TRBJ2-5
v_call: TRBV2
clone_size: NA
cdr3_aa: CASIRSGGQETQYF
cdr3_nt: TGTGCCAGCATCCGTAGTGGGGGGCAAGAGACCCAGTACTTC

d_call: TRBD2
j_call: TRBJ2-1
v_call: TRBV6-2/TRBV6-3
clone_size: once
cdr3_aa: CASTPPSGGPYNEQFF
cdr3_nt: TGTGCCAGCACCCCACCTAGCGGGGGCCCATACAATGAGCAGTTCTTC

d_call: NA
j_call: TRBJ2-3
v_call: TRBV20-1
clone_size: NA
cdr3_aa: CSASRGAYTDTQYF
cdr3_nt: TGCAGTGCTAGTCGGGGGGCATACACAGATACGCAGTATTTT

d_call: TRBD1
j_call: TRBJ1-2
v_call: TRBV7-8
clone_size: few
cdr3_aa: CASSRTGVYGYTF
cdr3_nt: TGTGCCAGCAGTCGGACAGGTGTCTATGGCTACACCTTC

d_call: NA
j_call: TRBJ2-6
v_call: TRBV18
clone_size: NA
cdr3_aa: CASSPPLGGPGPGANVLTF
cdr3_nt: TGTGCCAGCTCACCACCGCTAGGCGGCCCGGGTCCCGGGGCCAACGTCCTGACTTTC

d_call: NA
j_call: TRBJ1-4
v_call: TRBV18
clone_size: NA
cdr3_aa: CASSPFTGLDEKLFF
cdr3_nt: TGTGCCAGCTCACCATTTACAGGGCTGGATGAAAAACTGTTTTTT

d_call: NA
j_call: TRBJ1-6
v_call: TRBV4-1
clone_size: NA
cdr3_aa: CASSQDSRKGVHSPLHF
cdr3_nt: TGCGCCAGCAGCCAAGATAGCCGGAAAGGGGTCCATTCACCCCTCCACTTT

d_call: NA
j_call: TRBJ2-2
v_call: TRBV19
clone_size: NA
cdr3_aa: CASTLDRRNTGELFF
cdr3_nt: TGTGCCAGTACCTTAGACAGGAGGAACACCGGGGAGCTGTTTTTT

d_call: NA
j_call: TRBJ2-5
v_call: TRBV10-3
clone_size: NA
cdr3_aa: CAISQGQETQYF
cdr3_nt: TGTGCCATCAGTCAGGGTCAAGAGACCCAGTACTTC

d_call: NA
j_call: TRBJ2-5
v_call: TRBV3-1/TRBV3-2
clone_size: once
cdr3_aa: CASSQMAFQETQYF
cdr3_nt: TGTGCCAGCAGCCAAATGGCCTTCCAAGAGACCCAGTACTTC

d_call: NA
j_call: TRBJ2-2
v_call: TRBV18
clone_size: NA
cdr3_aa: CASSPTGILNTGELFF
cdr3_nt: TGTGCCAGCTCACCAACAGGGATCTTGAACACCGGGGAGCTGTTTTTT

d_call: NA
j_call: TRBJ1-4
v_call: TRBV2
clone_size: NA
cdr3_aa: CASIEGGMSNEKLFF
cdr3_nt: TGTGCCAGCATCGAGGGAGGCATGTCTAATGAAAAACTGTTTTTT

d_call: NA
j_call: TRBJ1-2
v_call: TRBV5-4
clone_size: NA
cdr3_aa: CASSLVAADTGGYTF
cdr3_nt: TGTGCCAGCAGCTTGGTTGCTGCAGACACCGGTGGCTACACCTTC

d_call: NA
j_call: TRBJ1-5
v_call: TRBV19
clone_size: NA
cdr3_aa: CASTGQHSQPQHF
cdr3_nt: TGTGCCAGTACAGGACAGCACTCGCAGCCCCAGCATTTT

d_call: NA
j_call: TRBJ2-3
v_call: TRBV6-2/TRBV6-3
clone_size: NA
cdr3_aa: CASSYTRGGDTQYF
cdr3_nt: TGTGCCAGCAGTTATACCAGGGGCGGAGATACGCAGTATTTT

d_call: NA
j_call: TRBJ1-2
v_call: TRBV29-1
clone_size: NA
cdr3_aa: CSVEVGLGYGYTF
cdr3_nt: TGCAGCGTTGAGGTCGGGTTGGGTTATGGCTACACCTTC

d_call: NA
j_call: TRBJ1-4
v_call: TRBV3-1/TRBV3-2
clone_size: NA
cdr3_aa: CASSGHATNEKLFF
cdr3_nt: TGTGCCAGCAGCGGACATGCAACTAATGAAAAACTGTTTTTT

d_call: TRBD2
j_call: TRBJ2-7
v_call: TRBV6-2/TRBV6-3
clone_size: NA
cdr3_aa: CASSYGGGNEQYF
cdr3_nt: TGTGCCAGCAGTTACGGGGGGGGGAACGAGCAGTACTTC

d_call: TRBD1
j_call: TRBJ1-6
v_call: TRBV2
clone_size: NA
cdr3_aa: CASSTGDSPLHF
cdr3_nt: TGTGCCAGCAGTACAGGGGATTCACCCCTCCACTTT

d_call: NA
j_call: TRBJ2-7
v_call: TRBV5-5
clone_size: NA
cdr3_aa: CASSLESSYEQYF
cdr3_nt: TGTGCCAGCAGCTTGGAGAGCTCCTACGAGCAGTACTTC

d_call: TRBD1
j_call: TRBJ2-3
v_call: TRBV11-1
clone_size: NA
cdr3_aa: CASSSLIQGSTDTQYF
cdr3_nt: TGTGCCAGCAGCTCCTTAATACAGGGGAGCACAGATACGCAGTATTTT

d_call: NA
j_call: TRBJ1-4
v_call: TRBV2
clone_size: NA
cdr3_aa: CASSYGQIEKLFF
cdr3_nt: TGTGCCAGCAGTTATGGACAGATTGAAAAACTGTTTTTT

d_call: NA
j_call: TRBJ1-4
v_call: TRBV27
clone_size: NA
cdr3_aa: CASSLTGTLNEKLFF
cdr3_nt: TGTGCCAGCAGTTTAACAGGGACCCTTAATGAAAAACTGTTTTTT

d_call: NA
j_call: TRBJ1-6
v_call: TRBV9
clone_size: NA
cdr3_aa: CASSRGPRAYNSPLHF
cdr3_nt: TGTGCCAGCAGCCGAGGACCGAGGGCCTATAATTCACCCCTCCACTTT

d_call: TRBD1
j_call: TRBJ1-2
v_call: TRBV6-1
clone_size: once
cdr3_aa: CASSEVWTGSYGYTF
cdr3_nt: TGTGCCAGCAGTGAAGTATGGACAGGAAGCTATGGCTACACCTTC

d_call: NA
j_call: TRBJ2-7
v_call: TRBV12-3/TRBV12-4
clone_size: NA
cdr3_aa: CASGRDEQYF
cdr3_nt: TGTGCCAGCGGGCGAGACGAGCAGTACTTC

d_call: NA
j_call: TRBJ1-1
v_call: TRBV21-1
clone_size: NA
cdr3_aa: CASSVYRDLNTEAFF
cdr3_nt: TGTGCCAGCAGCGTTTACCGGGATCTGAACACTGAAGCTTTCTTT

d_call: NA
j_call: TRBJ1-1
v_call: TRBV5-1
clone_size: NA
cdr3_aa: CASSPQTGNTEAFF
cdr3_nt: TGCGCCAGCAGCCCACAGACAGGGAACACTGAAGCTTTCTTT

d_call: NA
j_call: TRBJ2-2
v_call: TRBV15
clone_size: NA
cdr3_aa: CATSGRIGQTTNTGELFF
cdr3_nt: TGTGCCACCAGCGGTAGAATAGGACAGACTACGAACACCGGGGAGCTGTTTTTT

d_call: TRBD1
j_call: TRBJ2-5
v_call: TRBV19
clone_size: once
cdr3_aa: CASSDHRDRGRETQYF
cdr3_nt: TGTGCCAGTAGTGACCACCGGGACAGGGGACGAGAGACCCAGTACTTC

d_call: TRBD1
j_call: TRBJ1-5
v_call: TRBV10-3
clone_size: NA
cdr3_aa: CAISGTGDSNQPQHF
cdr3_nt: TGTGCCATCAGTGGTACAGGGGATAGCAATCAGCCCCAGCATTTT

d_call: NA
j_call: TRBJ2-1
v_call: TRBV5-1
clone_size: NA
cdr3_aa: CASSATMGPSYNEQFF
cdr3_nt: TGCGCCAGCAGCGCTACGATGGGCCCATCCTACAATGAGCAGTTCTTC

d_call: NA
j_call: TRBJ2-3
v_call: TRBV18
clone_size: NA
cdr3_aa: CASSPQGTSTDTQYF
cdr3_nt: TGTGCCAGCTCACCTCAGGGGACAAGCACAGATACGCAGTATTTT

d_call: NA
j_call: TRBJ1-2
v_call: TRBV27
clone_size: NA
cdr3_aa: CASSLSFSQANYGYTF
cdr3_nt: TGTGCCAGCAGTTTATCATTTTCCCAGGCCAACTATGGCTACACCTTC

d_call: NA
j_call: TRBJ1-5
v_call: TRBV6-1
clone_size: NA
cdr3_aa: CASSELQGNQPQHF
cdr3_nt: TGTGCCAGCAGTGAGCTTCAGGGAAATCAGCCCCAGCATTTT

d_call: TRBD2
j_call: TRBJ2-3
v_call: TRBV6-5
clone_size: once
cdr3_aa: CASTNSGGVPDTQYF
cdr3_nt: TGTGCCAGCACCAATAGCGGGGGGGTACCAGATACGCAGTATTTT

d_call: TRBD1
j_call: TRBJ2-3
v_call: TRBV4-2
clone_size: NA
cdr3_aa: CASSQVDRDTDTQYF
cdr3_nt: TGTGCCAGCAGCCAAGTGGACAGGGACACAGATACGCAGTATTTT

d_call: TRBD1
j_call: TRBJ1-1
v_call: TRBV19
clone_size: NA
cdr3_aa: CASSISDRGMMNTEAFF
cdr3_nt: TGTGCCAGTAGTATTTCGGACAGGGGGATGATGAACACTGAAGCTTTCTTT

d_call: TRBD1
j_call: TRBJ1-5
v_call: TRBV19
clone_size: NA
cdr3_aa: CASSIAQGARNQPQHF
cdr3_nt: TGTGCCAGTAGTATAGCGCAGGGGGCGCGGAATCAGCCCCAGCATTTT

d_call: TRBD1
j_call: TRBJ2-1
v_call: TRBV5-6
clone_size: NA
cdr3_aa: CASSLGGQGDEQFF
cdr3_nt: TGTGCCAGCAGCTTGGGGGGACAGGGGGATGAGCAGTTCTTC